This T cell receptor (beta chain) derives from a study of blood T cell repertoires in COVID-19. Study in general: Collection of acute and convalescent COVID-19 samples took place in the United States, Italy and Spain. Nucleic acid was either cDNA or gDNA, and it came from T cells, B-cell-depleted T cells, or PBMCs.

Losses at the gene ends were 3 bases for V and 2 bases for J; bases not matched to a gene: 6. The CDR3 consists of 16 residues. Germline V lookup: CDR1 KGHSH, CDR2 LQKENI. Original methodology: Estimates of nucleated cell counts were drawn from the amplification of reference gene primers. Here immunoSEQ multiplex PCR was the method, and the copy in TCRdb shows in-frame clones only, minus some. That table gives V, J and clone size, and the DNA gave D and trimming. The table records roughly 200,000 clones, more than 85% of them present only once. The source of this sequence is a woman aged 25 to 39 with active or convalescent COVID-19. The material sequenced was peripheral blood. The chain carries TRBV18 and TRBJ1-3; 8 nucleotides line up with TRBD1. The CDR3 protein is CASSPRTGRTGNTIYF. CDR3 nucleotide sequence: TGTGCCAGCTCACCTCGGACAGGGCGGACTGGAAACACCATATATTTT.